The T cell receptor beta chain described here comes from a study of beta chain features in type 1 diabetes. Overall study: Patients shared similar age, gender and cell yields with healthy donors. Study conclusions and caveats: Comparison showed that naive, central memory and Treg TCRB repertoires appeared more similar among patients than among healthy donors.

Trimming shortened V by 1 base and J by 2 bases, and 5 bases separated the two germline ends. Germline V gene lookup returns CDR1 SGHVS and CDR2 FQNEAQ. This CDR3 region has 13 residues. Concerning this clone: Its cognate antigen is unknown.

It was via CD45RO/CCR7/CD25/CD127/CD95/CD27 that CD4+ naive, central memory, regulatory and stem cell-like memory cells were sorted. Expressed TCRB transcripts were sequenced after all isolated RNA was converted to cDNA. Sequenced by immunoSEQ multiplex PCR; TCRdb stores in-frame clones only, minus some. The sample contains under 500,000 clones, about 32% of which appear only once. The specimen was naive CD4+ T cells from blood. The sequence derives from a man younger than 35 in good health. The chain joins TRBV7-8 to TRBJ2-5; tentative D call: TRBD2 (5 bases). CDR3 bases: TGTGCCAGCAGCTTAGGGGAGCAAGAGACCCAGTACTTC. This encodes CASSLGEQETQYF.